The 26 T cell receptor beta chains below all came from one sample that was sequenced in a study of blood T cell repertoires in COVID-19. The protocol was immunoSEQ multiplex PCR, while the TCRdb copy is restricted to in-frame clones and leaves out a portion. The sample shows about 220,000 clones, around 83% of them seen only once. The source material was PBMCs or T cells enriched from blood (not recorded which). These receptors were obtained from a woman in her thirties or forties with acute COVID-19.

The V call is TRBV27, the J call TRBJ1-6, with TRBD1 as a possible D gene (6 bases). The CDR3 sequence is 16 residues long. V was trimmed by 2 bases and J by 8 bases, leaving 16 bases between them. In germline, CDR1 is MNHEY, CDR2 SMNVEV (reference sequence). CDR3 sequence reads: CASSLDRDNAYSPLHF. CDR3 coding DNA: TGTGCCAGCAGTTTAGACCGGGACAATGCATATTCACCCCTCCACTTT.

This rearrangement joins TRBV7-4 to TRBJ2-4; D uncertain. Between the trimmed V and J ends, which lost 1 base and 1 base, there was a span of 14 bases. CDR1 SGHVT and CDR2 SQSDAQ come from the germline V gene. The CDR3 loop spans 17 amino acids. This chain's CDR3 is CASSLDKRPGAKNIQYF. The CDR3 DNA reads TGTGCCAGCAGCTTAGATAAGAGGCCCGGGGCCAAAAACATTCAGTACTTC.

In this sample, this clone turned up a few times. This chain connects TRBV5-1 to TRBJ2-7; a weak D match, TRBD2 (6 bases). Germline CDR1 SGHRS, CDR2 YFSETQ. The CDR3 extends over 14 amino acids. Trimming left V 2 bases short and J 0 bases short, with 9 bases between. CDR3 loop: CASSFGGSSYEQYF. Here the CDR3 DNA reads TGCGCCAGCAGCTTCGGGGGAAGCTCCTACGAGCAGTACTTC.

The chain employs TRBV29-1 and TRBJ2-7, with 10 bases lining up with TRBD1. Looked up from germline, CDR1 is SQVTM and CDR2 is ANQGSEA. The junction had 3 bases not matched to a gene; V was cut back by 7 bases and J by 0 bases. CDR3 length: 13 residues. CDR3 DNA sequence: TGCAGCGCGGGGACAGGGGTCTCCTACGAGCAGTACTTC. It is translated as CSAGTGVSYEQYF.

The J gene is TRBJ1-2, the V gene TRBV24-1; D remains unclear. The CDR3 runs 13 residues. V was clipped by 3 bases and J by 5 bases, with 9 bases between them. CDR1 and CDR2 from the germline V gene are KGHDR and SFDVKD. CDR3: CATSDRREYGYTF. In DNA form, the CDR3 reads TGTGCCACCAGTGATCGAAGGGAGTATGGCTACACCTTC.

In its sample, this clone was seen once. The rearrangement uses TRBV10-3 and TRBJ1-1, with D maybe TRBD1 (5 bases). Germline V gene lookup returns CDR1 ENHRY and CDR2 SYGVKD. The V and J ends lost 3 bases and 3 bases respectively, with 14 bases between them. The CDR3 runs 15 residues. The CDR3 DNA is TGTGCCATCAGTGAACCGGCCTCCAGGGACACTGAAGCTTTCTTT. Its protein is CAISEPASRDTEAFF.

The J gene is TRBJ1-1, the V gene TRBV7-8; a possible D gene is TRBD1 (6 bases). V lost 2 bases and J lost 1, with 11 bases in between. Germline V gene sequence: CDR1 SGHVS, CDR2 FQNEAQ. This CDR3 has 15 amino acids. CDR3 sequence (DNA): TGTGCCAGCAGCTTACCACAGGGACCGAACACTGAAGCTTTCTTT. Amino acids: CASSLPQGPNTEAFF.

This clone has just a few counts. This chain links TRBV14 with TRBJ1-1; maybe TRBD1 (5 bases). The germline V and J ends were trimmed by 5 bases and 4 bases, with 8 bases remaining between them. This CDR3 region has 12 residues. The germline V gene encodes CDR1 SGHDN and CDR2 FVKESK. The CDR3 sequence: CASSGAGTEAFF. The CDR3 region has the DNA TGTGCCAGCAGCGGGGCAGGCACTGAAGCTTTCTTT.

Written as DNA, the CDR3 is TGTGCCAGTAGTCCAAACAGGGGGCCCTACTCAGTCGGGCAGTTCTTC. Its protein product is CASSPNRGPYSVGQFF. The genes are TRBV19 and TRBJ2-1, with TRBD1 identical over 9 bases. From germline, CDR1 is LNHDA and CDR2 SQIVND (reference sequence). Trimming took 5 bases from V and 12 from J; bases not matched to a gene: 17. The CDR3 is 16 residues long.

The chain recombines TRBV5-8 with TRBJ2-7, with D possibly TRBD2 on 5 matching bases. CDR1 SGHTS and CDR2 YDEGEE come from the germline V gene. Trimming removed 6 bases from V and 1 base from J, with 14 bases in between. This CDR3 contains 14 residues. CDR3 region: CASTPGMQSYEQYF. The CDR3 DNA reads TGTGCCAGCACACCCGGGATGCAGTCCTACGAGCAGTACTTC.

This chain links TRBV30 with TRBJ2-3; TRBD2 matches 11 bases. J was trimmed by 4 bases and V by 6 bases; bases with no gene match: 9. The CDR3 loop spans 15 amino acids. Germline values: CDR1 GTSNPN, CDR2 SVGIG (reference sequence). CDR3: CACSPSGRKPDTQYF. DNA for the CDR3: TGTGCCTGCTCCCCTAGCGGGAGGAAGCCAGATACGCAGTATTTT.

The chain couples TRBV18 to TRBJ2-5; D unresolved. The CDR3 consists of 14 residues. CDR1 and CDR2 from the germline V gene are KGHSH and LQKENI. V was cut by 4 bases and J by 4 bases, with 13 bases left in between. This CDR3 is CASSRIEVRETQYF. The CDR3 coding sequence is TGTGCCAGCTCACGTATTGAGGTTAGAGAGACCCAGTACTTC.

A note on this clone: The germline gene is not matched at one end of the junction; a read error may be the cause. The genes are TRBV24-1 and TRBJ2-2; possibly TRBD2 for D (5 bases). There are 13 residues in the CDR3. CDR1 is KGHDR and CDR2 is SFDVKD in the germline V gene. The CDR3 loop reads CATRDSGAGELFF. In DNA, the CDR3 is TGTGCCACCAGGGATTCCGGGGCCGGGGAGCTGTTTTTT.

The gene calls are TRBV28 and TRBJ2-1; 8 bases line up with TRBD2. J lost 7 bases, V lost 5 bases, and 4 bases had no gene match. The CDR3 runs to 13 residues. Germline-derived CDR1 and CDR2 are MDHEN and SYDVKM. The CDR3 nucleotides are TGTGCCAGCAGTGGGACTAGGTGGAATGAGCAGTTCTTC. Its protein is CASSGTRWNEQFF. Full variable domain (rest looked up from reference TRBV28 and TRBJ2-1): DVKVTQSSRYLVKRTGEKVFLECVQDMDHENMFWYRQDPGLGLRLIYFSYDVKMKEKGDIPEGYSVSREKKERFSLILESASTNQTSMYLCASSGTRWNEQFFGPGTRLTVL.

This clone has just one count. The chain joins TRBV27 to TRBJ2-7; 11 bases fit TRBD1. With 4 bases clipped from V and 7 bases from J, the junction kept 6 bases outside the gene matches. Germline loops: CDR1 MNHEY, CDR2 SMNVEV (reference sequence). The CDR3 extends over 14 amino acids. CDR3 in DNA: TGTGCCAGCAGTTCCTTTGGGACAGGGGGGGAGCAGTACTTC. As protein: CASSSFGTGGEQYF.

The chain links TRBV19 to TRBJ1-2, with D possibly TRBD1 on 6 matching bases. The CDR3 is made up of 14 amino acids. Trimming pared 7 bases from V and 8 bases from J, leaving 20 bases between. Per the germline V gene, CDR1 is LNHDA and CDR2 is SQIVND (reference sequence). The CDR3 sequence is CASNPGGARDGYTF. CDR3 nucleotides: TGTGCCAGTAATCCCGGGGGGGCTAGGGACGGCTACACCTTC.

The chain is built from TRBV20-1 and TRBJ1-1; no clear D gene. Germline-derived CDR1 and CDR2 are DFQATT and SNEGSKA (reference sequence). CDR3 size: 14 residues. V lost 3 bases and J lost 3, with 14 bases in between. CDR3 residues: CSASPGKRYTEAFF. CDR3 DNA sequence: TGCAGTGCTAGTCCGGGGAAGAGGTACACTGAAGCTTTCTTT.

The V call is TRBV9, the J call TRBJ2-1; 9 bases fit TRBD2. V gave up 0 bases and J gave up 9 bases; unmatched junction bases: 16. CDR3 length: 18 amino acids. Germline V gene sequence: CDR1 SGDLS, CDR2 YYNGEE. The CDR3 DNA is TGTGCCAGCAGCGTAGGGGTCTTCTTGAGCGGGGGGTCGGGTGAGCAGTTCTTC. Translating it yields CASSVGVFLSGGSGEQFF.

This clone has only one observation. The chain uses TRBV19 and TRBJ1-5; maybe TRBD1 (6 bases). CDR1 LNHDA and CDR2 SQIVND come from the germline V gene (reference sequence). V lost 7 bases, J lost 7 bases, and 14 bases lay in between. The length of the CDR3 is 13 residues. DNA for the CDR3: TGTGCCAGTACCTCAGACAGGTTACAGCCCCAGCATTTT. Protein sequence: CASTSDRLQPQHF.

The CDR3 spells CASSQGQGNYGYTF. The DNA of the CDR3 is TGTGCCAGCAGCCAAGGACAGGGGAACTATGGCTACACCTTC. This chain uses TRBV3-1 (or the pseudogene TRBV3-2) with TRBJ1-2; 8 bases line up with TRBD1. The V and J ends lost 1 base and 2 bases, in that order; junction bases with no gene match: 0. The CDR3 length is 14 residues. The germline V gene has CDR1 LGHDT and CDR2 YNNKEL (reference sequence).

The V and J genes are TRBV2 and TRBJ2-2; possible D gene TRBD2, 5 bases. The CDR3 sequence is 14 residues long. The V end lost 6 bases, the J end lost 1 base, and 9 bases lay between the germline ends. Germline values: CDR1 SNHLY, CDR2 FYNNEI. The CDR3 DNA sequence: TGTGCCAGCAGCAAACTAGTGAACACCGGGGAGCTGTTTTTT. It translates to CASSKLVNTGELFF.

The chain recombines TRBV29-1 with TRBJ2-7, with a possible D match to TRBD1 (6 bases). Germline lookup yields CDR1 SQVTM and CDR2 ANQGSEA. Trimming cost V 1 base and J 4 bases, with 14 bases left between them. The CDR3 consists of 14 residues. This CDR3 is CSVEGGSRGYEQYF. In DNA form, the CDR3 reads TGCAGCGTTGAAGGAGGAAGCAGGGGTTACGAGCAGTACTTC.

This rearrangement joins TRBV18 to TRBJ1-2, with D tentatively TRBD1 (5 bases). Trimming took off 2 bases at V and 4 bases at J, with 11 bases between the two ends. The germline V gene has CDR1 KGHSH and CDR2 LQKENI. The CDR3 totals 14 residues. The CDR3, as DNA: TGTGCCAGCTCACCAATCCAGGGAGGCTATGGCTACACCTTC. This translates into CASSPIQGGYGYTF. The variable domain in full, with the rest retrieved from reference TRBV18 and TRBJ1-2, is NAGVMQNPRHLVRRRGQEARLRCSPMKGHSHVYWYRQLPEEGLKFMVYLQKENIIDESGMPKERFSAEFPKEGPSILRIQQVVRGDSAAYFCASSPIQGGYGYTFGSGTRLTVV.

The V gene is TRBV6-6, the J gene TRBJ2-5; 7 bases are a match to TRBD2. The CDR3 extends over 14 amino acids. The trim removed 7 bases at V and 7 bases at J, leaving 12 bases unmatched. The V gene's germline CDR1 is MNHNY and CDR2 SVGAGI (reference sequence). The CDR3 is CASTAAGTRRTQYF. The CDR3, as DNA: TGTGCCAGCACTGCAGCGGGAACCAGACGGACCCAGTACTTC.

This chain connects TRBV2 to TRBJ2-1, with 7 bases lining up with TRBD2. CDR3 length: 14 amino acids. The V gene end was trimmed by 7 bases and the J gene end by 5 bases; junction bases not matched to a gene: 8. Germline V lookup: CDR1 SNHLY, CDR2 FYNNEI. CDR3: CASNYGRNNNEQFF. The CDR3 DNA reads TGTGCCAGCAACTACGGGAGGAATAACAATGAGCAGTTCTTC.

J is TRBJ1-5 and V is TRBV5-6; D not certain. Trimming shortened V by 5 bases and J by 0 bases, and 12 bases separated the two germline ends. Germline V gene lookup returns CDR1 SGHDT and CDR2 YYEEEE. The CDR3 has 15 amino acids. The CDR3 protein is CASSSYKNSNQPQHF. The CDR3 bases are TGTGCCAGCAGTTCGTACAAAAATAGCAATCAGCCCCAGCATTTT.